This TCR beta chain was profiled in a study of identical twins. The study's findings and limits: Twin-shared out-of-frame alpha sequences were enriched for low generation probability.

TCRdb recomputed calls from the 5' RACE reads with MiXCR, one row per CDR3 protein. The table records more than 600,000 distinct CDR3 sequences, 15% to 20% of them present only once. The donor group consisted entirely of healthy Caucasians. CDR1 is SEHNR, CDR2 FQNEAQ, per germline (reference sequence). CDR3 length: 16 amino acids. Unmatched junction bases numbered 6, after V lost 1 base and J lost 1 base. This clonotype was seen a few times. What it recognizes is unknown. This sample also appeared in a second study, on T cells expressing NK-cell markers. That paper notes: The sequencing cohort of eight donors included seven HCMV-seropositive individuals and one seronegative individual.

This chain connects TRBV7-9 to TRBJ1-1, with 7 bases fitting TRBD1. Sequencing was carried out using PBMCs. The origin of this receptor is a woman aged 18-29 years in good health. CDR3 sequence: CASSLERGRGNTEAFF. Written as DNA, the CDR3 is TGTGCCAGCAGCTTAGAAAGGGGGCGAGGGAACACTGAAGCTTTCTTT.